These 9 T cell receptor beta chains originate from one sample sequenced in a study of cytomegalovirus exposure and HLA in healthy donors. With 60 Vbeta and 13 Jbeta primers, the PCR was carried out. TCRdb keeps only in-frame clones here, not all; method: immunoSEQ multiplex PCR. This sample carries some 140,000 clones, 65% to 80% of them seen once, and the ten largest clones take about 6.8%. Sequenced material: PBMCs. The receptors here all came from a man in his forties in good health and CMV-seropositive.

As concerns this clone: One junction end does not reproduce the germline sequence, and a read error may be involved. The J gene is TRBJ1-1, the V gene TRBV7-9; perhaps TRBD1 as D (5 bases). The CDR3 has 12 amino acids. Germline V gene lookup returns CDR1 SEHNR and CDR2 FQNEAQ (reference sequence). For the CDR3, the DNA is TGTTCCAGCAGCCCCTCGGGGGCTGAAGCTTTCTTT. This codes for CSSSPSGAEAFF.

This clone was recorded a few times. CDR3 nucleotide sequence: TGTGCCAGCAGTTCCACCGGGACAGGGGCCTACACCTTC. Translation: CASSSTGTGAYTF. This rearrangement joins TRBV28 to TRBJ1-2; 10 positions match TRBD1. With 4 bases clipped from V and 10 bases from J, the junction kept 6 bases outside the gene matches. The germline gives CDR1 MDHEN, CDR2 SYDVKM. The CDR3 has 13 residues.

The V gene is TRBV7-6, the J gene TRBJ1-5; 7 bases match TRBD1. CDR3 length equals 15 residues. V trimming: 4 bases; J trimming: 4 bases; junction bases outside the gene matches: 7. Germline CDR1 reads SGHVS; CDR2 reads FNYEAQ. The CDR3 here is CASSSGQEVNQPQHF. CDR3 bases: TGTGCCAGCAGCTCCGGACAGGAGGTTAATCAGCCCCAGCATTTT.

The CDR3: CASSESSLAGGSDTQYF. The CDR3 DNA reads as TGTGCCAGCAGTGAAAGTTCCCTAGCGGGAGGGTCAGATACGCAGTATTTT. The chain joins TRBV6-1 to TRBJ2-3; 12 nucleotides line up with TRBD2. Germline assignment: CDR1 MNHNS and CDR2 SASEGT. Germline trimming cut 2 bases from V and 4 bases from J; bases unmatched to any gene: 7. The CDR3 has 17 residues.

This chain links TRBV9 with TRBJ1-1, with a possible D match to TRBD1 (6 bases). The ends were cut back, 4 bases at V and 3 bases at J, with 16 bases in the middle. The germline V gene has CDR1 SGDLS and CDR2 YYNGEE. The CDR3 is 15 amino acids. The CDR3 sequence: CASSRGGRRDTEAFF. Here the CDR3 DNA reads TGTGCCAGCAGCCGGGGGGGCAGGAGGGACACTGAAGCTTTCTTT.

The chain links TRBV6-5 to TRBJ2-7, with D tentatively TRBD1 (6 bases). Germline V gives CDR1 MNHEY, CDR2 SVGAGI. This CDR3 spans 14 amino acids. Trimming took 6 bases from V and 3 from J, leaving 15 bases between them. The CDR3 region is CASSPGTNVYEQYF. In DNA, the CDR3 is TGTGCCAGCAGCCCCGGGACAAACGTCTACGAGCAGTACTTC.

V gene TRBV5-1 combines with J gene TRBJ2-7; 7 bases are shared with TRBD1. This CDR3 comprises 16 residues. Trimming took 6 bases from V and 0 from J; bases not matched to a gene: 12. Germline V gene lookup returns CDR1 SGHRS and CDR2 YFSETQ. As DNA, the CDR3 is TGCGCCAGCACCAGCACTCCGGGACAGAGCTCCTACGAGCAGTACTTC. It is translated as CASTSTPGQSSYEQYF.

This chain links TRBV27 with TRBJ2-7; D unclear. V gave up 5 bases and J gave up 0 bases, with 11 bases separating them. CDR3 length equals 14 residues. Germline CDR1 MNHEY, CDR2 SMNVEV (reference sequence). The CDR3 nucleotides read TGTGCCAGCAGTACCCGGTCAGGCTCCTACGAGCAGTACTTC. The encoded protein is CASSTRSGSYEQYF.

V is TRBV7-9 and J is TRBJ2-7; 8 positions match TRBD1. The CDR3 has 14 residues. After removal of 1 base from V and 2 bases from J, the junction contained 1 base not matched to a gene. Germline CDR1 is SEHNR and CDR2 is FQNEAQ (reference sequence). CDR3: CASSLVQGAYEQYF. CDR3 in DNA: TGTGCCAGCAGCTTAGTACAGGGGGCCTACGAGCAGTACTTC.